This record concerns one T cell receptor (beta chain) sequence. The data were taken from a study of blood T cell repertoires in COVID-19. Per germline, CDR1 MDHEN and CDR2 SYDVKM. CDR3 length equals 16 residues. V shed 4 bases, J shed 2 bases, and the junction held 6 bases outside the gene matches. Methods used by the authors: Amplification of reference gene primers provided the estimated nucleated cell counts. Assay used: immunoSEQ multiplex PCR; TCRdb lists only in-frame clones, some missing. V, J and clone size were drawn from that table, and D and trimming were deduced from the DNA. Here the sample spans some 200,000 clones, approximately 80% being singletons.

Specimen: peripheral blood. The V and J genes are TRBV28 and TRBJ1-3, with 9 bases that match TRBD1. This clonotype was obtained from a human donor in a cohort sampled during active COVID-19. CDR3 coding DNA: TGTGCCAGCAGTTCGGGACAGGGAGGAACTGGAAACACCATATATTTT. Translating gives CASSSGQGGTGNTIYF.